The source of this T cell receptor (beta chain) is a study of cytomegalovirus exposure and HLA in healthy donors. This clone was observed many times. The CDR3 is 16 amino acids. Trimming pared 1 base from V and 4 bases from J, leaving 14 bases between. The germline V gene has CDR1 SGHTA and CDR2 FQGTGA. Researchers ran the PCR with 60 Vbeta and 13 Jbeta primers. Clones were sequenced by immunoSEQ multiplex PCR, and TCRdb holds only the in-frame ones, with some missing. The table records 120,000 to 150,000 clones, 60% to 80% of them present only once. Sequencing used PBMCs. This rearrangement joins TRBV7-3 to TRBJ2-1; D is ambiguous. The receptor comes from a female donor in good health and CMV-seronegative. CDR3 loop: CASSLMSSPIYNEQFF. The DNA for the CDR3 is TGTGCCAGCAGCTTAATGTCTAGTCCGATTTACAATGAGCAGTTCTTC.